These 11 T cell receptor beta chains were all obtained from the same sample, sequenced in a study of T cell responses to AZD1222 COVID-19 vaccine. The method was immunoSEQ multiplex PCR; TCRdb's version includes in-frame clones alone and lacks a portion of them. The sample shows 100,000 or so clones, 82% of them seen only once. The sequencing here drew on peripheral blood, taken on day 0 of AZD1222 vaccination. These receptor sequences come from an adult in good health.

This chain links TRBV29-1 with TRBJ2-6; D is ambiguous. V lost 6 bases and J lost 0, with 3 bases in between. Germline loops: CDR1 SQVTM, CDR2 ANQGSEA. This CDR3 is built from 12 residues. The CDR3 loop is CSVRSGANVLTF. CDR3 sequence (DNA): TGCAGCGTCCGCTCTGGGGCCAACGTCCTGACTTTC.

The rearrangement links TRBV2 to TRBJ2-7; no definite D call. Germline CDR1 and CDR2: SNHLY and FYNNEI. This CDR3 has 12 residues. V shed 8 bases and J shed 3 bases, with 11 bases lying between them. CDR3 DNA sequence: TGTGCCAGCGGGATGCCACGCTACGAGCAGTACTTC. Amino acid sequence: CASGMPRYEQYF.

The chain combines TRBV3-1 (or the pseudogene TRBV3-2) with TRBJ2-5, with D possibly being TRBD1 (6 bases). The CDR3 loop spans 16 amino acids. Germline-derived CDR1 and CDR2 are LGHDT and YNNKEL (reference sequence). Trimming shortened V by 2 bases and J by 7 bases, and 20 bases separated the two germline ends. This CDR3 is CASSQRGTLVVWTQYF. CDR3 DNA sequence: TGTGCCAGCAGCCAAAGGGGGACACTTGTAGTTTGGACCCAGTACTTC.

The V and J genes are TRBV6-5 and TRBJ1-6; tentative D call: TRBD1 (5 bases). V gave up 6 bases and J gave up 16 bases, with 19 bases separating them. This CDR3 is 13 amino acids long. From germline, CDR1 is MNHEY and CDR2 SVGAGI. The CDR3 sequence is CASRSNRQSLLHF. The CDR3 DNA follows: TGTGCCAGCAGATCAAATCGACAGTCGCTGCTCCACTTT.

V is TRBV18 and J is TRBJ2-2; 8 bases are shared with TRBD1. This CDR3 has 16 amino acids. The germline gives CDR1 KGHSH, CDR2 LQKENI. V was pared by 3 bases and J by 0 bases, with 3 bases of the junction left unmatched. The CDR3 DNA sequence: TGTGCCAGCTCACCCCAGGGGGCGCCGAACACCGGGGAGCTGTTTTTT. This codes for CASSPQGAPNTGELFF.

The chain combines TRBV20-1 with TRBJ2-5; possibly TRBD1 or TRBD2 for D (7 bases each). Germline V lookup: CDR1 DFQATT, CDR2 SNEGSKA (reference sequence). The V gene lost 3 bases and the J gene lost 9 bases, with 14 bases spanning the gap. CDR3 length equals 12 residues. The CDR3 region has the DNA TGCAGTGCTAGTTCCCAGGGGGGGCCCCAGTACTTC. Amino acids: CSASSQGGPQYF.

The V gene is TRBV7-9, the J gene TRBJ2-3; D is perhaps TRBD1 (5 bases). V lost 2 bases and J 2 bases, leaving 11 bases between the germline ends. The CDR3 has 15 amino acids. Germline lookup yields CDR1 SEHNR and CDR2 FQNEAQ (reference sequence). As DNA, the CDR3 is TGTGCCAGCAGCTTATCTAGTGGGGCCACAGATACGCAGTATTTT. It specifies CASSLSSGATDTQYF. The full variable domain, completed using reference TRBV7-9 and TRBJ2-3, is DTGVSQNPRHKITKRGQNVTFRCDPISEHNRLYWYRQTLGQGPEFLTYFQNEAQLEKSRLLSDRFSAERPKGSFSTLEIQRTEQGDSAMYLCASSLSSGATDTQYFGPGTRLTVL.

V gene TRBV4-1 combines with J gene TRBJ2-5; TRBD2 matches 9 bases. Germline lookup yields CDR1 MGHRA and CDR2 YSYEKL. The CDR3 contains 18 residues. V trimming: 2 bases; J trimming: 4 bases; junction bases outside the gene matches: 14. The CDR3 DNA reads as TGCGCCAGCAGCCAATCGAAGGGGGTAGCGGGGGATGGAGAGACCCAGTACTTC. Translated: CASSQSKGVAGDGETQYF.

This clone was observed a few times. This chain uses TRBV27 with TRBJ1-2; D remains unclear. Germline V gene sequence: CDR1 MNHEY, CDR2 SMNVEV (reference sequence). The germline V and J ends were trimmed by 0 bases and 7 bases, with 9 bases remaining between them. The CDR3 is 13 residues long. CDR3 DNA: TGTGCCAGCAGTTTATCGTCCGGGCTTGGCTACACCTTC. Translation gives CASSLSSGLGYTF.

This clone has more than one count but fewer than ten. This rearrangement joins TRBV6-6 to TRBJ1-1, with D possibly TRBD1 on 5 matching bases. V lost 7 bases, J lost 1 base, and 16 bases lay in between. This CDR3 comprises 15 residues. Germline assignment: CDR1 MNHNY and CDR2 SVGAGI (reference sequence). CDR3: CASMRYRGSNTEAFF. CDR3 DNA sequence: TGTGCCAGCATGAGATATAGGGGTTCGAACACTGAAGCTTTCTTT.

The chain is built from TRBV7-8 and TRBJ2-1; 8 nucleotides match TRBD2. V was pared by 1 base and J by 11 bases, with 10 bases of the junction left unmatched. The CDR3 runs 15 residues. Germline V gene lookup returns CDR1 SGHVS and CDR2 FQNEAQ. CDR3 in amino acids: CASSLVGLGLGKQFF. CDR3 nucleotide sequence: TGTGCCAGCAGCTTAGTGGGACTAGGTCTTGGCAAGCAGTTCTTC.